The T cell receptor (beta chain) under discussion was sequenced for a study of blood T cells in healthy people across ages. The table lists this clonotype with a few counts. Its antigen is undetermined. Sample-barcoded 5' priming and a J-beta primer mix drove a second PCR of about 7 to 12 cycles. MiXCR, applied by TCRdb to the 5' RACE reads, yields one record per CDR3 protein. The table records hundreds of thousands of distinct CDR3 sequences, approximately 44% of them present only once. PBMCs numbering at least 6.5 million were isolated per sample. The germline gives CDR1 SGHRS, CDR2 YFSETQ. The CDR3 has 15 residues. Findings and caveats of the study: Relative to aged donors, long-lived donors carried more naive CD4+ cells and displayed higher diversity. A roughly linear age-dependent decrease characterized TCR beta diversity per million T cells.

Material: blood. The origin of this receptor is a man aged 60-69 years in good health. The chain links TRBV5-1 to TRBJ2-5; D perhaps matches TRBD2 (6 bases). The better agreement between TRBJ2-7 and the DNA end casts doubt on the J call. The CDR3 is CASSFYGGPMSEQYF. In DNA, the CDR3 is TGCGCCAGCAGCTTCTACGGGGGTCCGATGTCCGAGCAGTACTTC.